Sequencing of this T cell receptor beta chain was carried out in a study of blood T cell repertoires in COVID-19. Across about 22 US areas, participants ranged in age from about 18 to 90 years. The CDR3 is 15 amino acids. Trimming removed 11 bases from V and 3 bases from J, with 22 bases in between. Some clones are missing from TCRdb's copy, which holds only in-frame ones; the method was immunoSEQ multiplex PCR. The data hold roughly 300,000 clones, with more than 75% observed a single time. The chain couples TRBV23-1 to TRBJ1-1, with a tentative D call TRBD1 (5 bases). TRBV23-1 is an open reading frame, and its role is uncertain. The TCR comes from a woman aged 25 to 39 who had recovered from COVID-19. The sample was PBMCs or T cells enriched from blood (not recorded which). CDR3 DNA: TGCGCCTTCCTTCGAGGGACGGAGGGCTACACTGAAGCTTTCTTT. Its protein is CAFLRGTEGYTEAFF.